This T cell receptor (beta chain) was found in a study of blood T cells in healthy people across ages. Points from the study as a whole: Researchers deemed the diversity estimates from one million T cells underestimates.

This clonotype has a handful of counts. Its antigen is still unknown. A second PCR of about 7 to 12 cycles used a sample-barcoded 5' primer and a J-beta primer mix. TCRdb passed the 5' RACE reads through MiXCR, listing each CDR3 protein once. The sample records roughly 680,000 distinct CDR3 sequences, roughly 50% being singletons. Healthy Caucasians from Russia aged about 6 to 90 served as donors. The receptor was isolated from a woman aged 60-70 years in good health. The sequenced sample was blood.

The DNA for the CDR3 is TGTGCCAGCACCCCGGGGTACAATGAGCAGTTCTTC. It yields the protein CASTPGYNEQFF. The chain recombines TRBV12-3 or TRBV12-4 with TRBJ2-1; D might be TRBD2 (5 bases). This CDR3 contains 12 residues. With 7 bases removed from V and 4 bases from J, the gap between germline ends came to 8 bases.